This TCR beta chain was found in a study of post-analysis software for immune sequencing data (dated by TCRdb to the mid-2010s). Some background on the complete study: Disease courses on record covered relapsing-remitting, secondary progressive and progressive-relapsing multiple sclerosis, though some patients had no subtype annotation. The patient repertoires were set against around eleven previously published healthy control repertoires from donors whose ages ranged from 6 to 25 years. A subset of samples was prepared in parallel using single-end sample barcoding, then pooled and co-amplified after Illumina adapter ligation. General conclusions and limits of the study: Strong co-clustering of samples prepared in the same batch was shown by direct clustering with F measure, prompting a batch-effect correction. The multiple sclerosis patient group was slightly younger than the control group. Significantly lower normalized Chao1 diversity was found in multiple sclerosis patients than in controls, suggesting substantial peripheral T-cell clonal expansion. Patients showed significantly higher frequencies than controls for roughly five TRBV segments, among them TRBV5-6, TRBV5-1 and TRBV20-1.

Receptor libraries were prepared by PCR. Instrument on record: Illumina HiSeq 2500. To reduce PCR and sequencing biases, unique molecular identifiers were built into the TCR beta cDNA libraries. Per 1 to 10 million input T cells, roughly 500,000 cDNA molecules were obtained, such that each molecule approximated one T cell. The patient libraries were prepared and sequenced with the same protocol used for the earlier healthy control dataset. Samples belonging to the same batch were prepared together, multiplexed and sequenced on a shared HiSeq lane. In the paper's pipeline: MIGEC was used to process the raw barcoded reads, and molecular identifier groups with only a single read were discarded before consensus assembly and CDR3 extraction. VDJtools was used for post-analysis of the clonotype tables, and diversity was normalized by down-sampling every dataset to the size of the smallest sample. To correct batch-related cross-sample contamination, repertoire overlap clustering matched CDR3 amino acid sequences but not nucleotide sequences. In TCRdb, the public reads were trimmed at Q25 with fastp and aligned with MiXCR, with productive beta chains retained. Entries are consolidated by CDR3 protein sequence, retaining the most common genes and DNA. TCRdb assigned the V and J calls; the authors' analysis was not used. The sample contains fewer than 850,000 distinct CDR3 sequences, around 42% of them found a single time. 4.9% of the sample belongs to the ten largest clones.

To demonstrate the VDJtools post-analysis software, the study profiled TCR beta repertoires from the peripheral blood of about 13 young patients with multiple sclerosis. The patients with multiple sclerosis were children and adolescents between 6 and 15 years of age. This clonotype was counted between two and nine times. Its antigen is still unknown. No much larger clonotype is one base removed from it; base qualities were not supplied. The cysteine opens and the phenylalanine closes a CDR3 of 17 amino acids. CDR3 DNA only is kept here, 51 bases in frame from base 1. Per the germline V gene, SQVTM is the CDR1 and ANQGSEA is the CDR2. V loses 7 bases, J loses 2 bases, and the germline ends lie 24 bases apart.

This chain joins TRBV29-1 to TRBJ2-1, with TRBD2 tentatively as D gene (6 bases match). Sequencing was carried out using blood. This TCR was sampled from a girl aged 10 to 17 with multiple sclerosis. The DNA sequence is TGCAGCGCGGCGGGGCCAGGAGAACATGGGGCCTACAATGAGCAGTTCTTC. Its protein product is CSAAGPGEHGAYNEQFF.